A single sample gave rise to the 2 T cell receptor beta chains below, sequenced in a study of identical twins. TCRdb independently ran MiXCR on the 5' RACE reads; one entry per CDR3 protein. This sample has roughly 280,000 distinct CDR3 sequences, with roughly 10% found just once. These same data were also listed under a study on yellow fever vaccine responses in identical twins.

The sample was CD8+ T cells sorted from blood. The receptors shown here come from a woman aged 18-30 years in good health.

This clonotype was counted ten times or more. The rearrangement joins TRBV18 to TRBJ1-3; a weak D match, TRBD1 (6 bases). CDR1 and CDR2 (germline): KGHSH, LQKENI. Trimming left V 4 bases short and J 1 base short, with 11 bases between. CDR3 length: 15 residues. The chain's CDR3 is CASSLGRGSGNTIYF. The CDR3 bases are TGTGCCAGCTCACTCGGAAGGGGGTCTGGAAACACCATATATTTT.

The gene calls are TRBV7-6 and TRBJ2-1; TRBD2 matches 8 bases. J lost 0 bases, V lost 1 base, and 8 bases had no gene match. This CDR3 region has 18 residues. Germline lookup yields CDR1 SGHVS and CDR2 FNYEAQ. The CDR3 is CASSLVGGGLSSYNEQFF. As DNA, the CDR3 is TGTGCCAGCAGCTTAGTTGGCGGGGGGCTTAGCTCCTACAATGAGCAGTTCTTC.